The 26 T cell receptor beta chains given below trace back to one sample, sequenced in a study of T-cell reconstitution after alpha-beta-depleted transplantation in children. Researchers prepared the TCRbeta library using unique molecular identifiers, the study reports. Via MiXCR, TCRdb re-called the PCR reads, giving one row per CDR3 protein. The data contain around 370,000 distinct CDR3 sequences, approximately 10% of them singletons. The starting material was PBMCs from the stem cell graft donor, obtained from the stem cell graft. These receptors were taken from a human donor who donated a stem cell graft to a child with acute lymphoblastic leukemia.

The chain has TRBV12-3 or TRBV12-4 and TRBJ1-1, with 8 bases identical to TRBD1. The CDR3 has 14 amino acids. J lost 8 bases, V lost 6 bases, and 11 bases had no gene match. CDR3 nucleotide sequence: TGTGCCAGCAGCAGACAGGGGTCGATGTCCGAAGCTTTCTTT. Protein sequence: CASSRQGSMSEAFF.

This clonotype was seen a handful of times. V and J are TRBV20-1 and TRBJ2-1; D remains ambiguous. This CDR3 has 14 residues. In germline, CDR1 is DFQATT, CDR2 SNEGSKA (reference sequence). V lost 0 bases to trimming and J lost 5 bases, with 11 bases between them. The CDR3 DNA reads TGCAGTGCTAGAGATGAGGAGTACCACAATGAGCAGTTCTTC. It translates to CSARDEEYHNEQFF.

This clonotype has only a few counts. One junction end disagrees with the germline gene, perhaps due to a read error. The chain joins TRBV3-1 to TRBJ2-5, with D possibly TRBD1 on 6 matching bases. Germline CDR1 is LGHDT and CDR2 is YNNKEL (reference sequence). This CDR3 is built from 13 residues. CDR3 sequence reads: CASSHNGQLTWDF. As DNA, the CDR3 is TGTGCCAGCAGCCACAACGGACAGCTCACCTGGGACTTC.

The rearrangement joins TRBV10-1 to TRBJ2-1, with 14 bases lining up with TRBD2. Germline CDR1 and CDR2: WNHNN and SYGVQD (reference sequence). The V and J ends lost 5 bases and 8 bases, in that order; junction bases with no gene match: 5. CDR3 length: 15 amino acids. DNA of the CDR3: TGCGCCAGCAGTCTGGGACTAGCGGGAGACGATGAGCAGTTCTTC. This codes for CASSLGLAGDDEQFF.

The chain employs TRBV6-2 or TRBV6-3 and TRBJ1-1; 9 bases are shared with TRBD1. Per the germline V gene, CDR1 is MNHEY and CDR2 is SVGEGT. The length of the CDR3 is 14 residues. V gave up 6 bases and J gave up 5 bases; unmatched junction bases: 7. The chain's CDR3 is CASSFGTGITEAFF. Here the CDR3 DNA reads TGTGCCAGCAGCTTTGGGACAGGGATAACTGAAGCTTTCTTT.

The table lists this clonotype with a few counts. The chain combines TRBV12-3 or TRBV12-4 with TRBJ2-3, with D perhaps TRBD2 (6 bases). This CDR3 is 14 amino acids long. Trimming shortened V by 7 bases and J by 3 bases, and 14 bases separated the two germline ends. The CDR3 sequence: CASTHGLPTDTQYF. Here the CDR3 DNA reads TGTGCCAGCACTCACGGACTACCAACAGATACGCAGTATTTT.

The gene calls are TRBV6-5 and TRBJ2-2; D call uncertain. The V gene lost 4 bases and the J gene lost 7 bases, with 7 bases spanning the gap. Germline CDR1 is MNHEY and CDR2 is SVGAGI. The CDR3 runs 12 residues. The CDR3: CASSSSHGELFF. As DNA, the CDR3 is TGTGCCAGCAGTTCCTCCCACGGGGAGCTGTTTTTT.

A remark on this clonotype: Just one base apart from a much larger clone, this may be a read error. Since no conserved phenylalanine or tryptophan closes the CDR3, a read error is the likely cause. The chain is built from TRBV29-1 and TRBJ2-3; 12 bases are a match to TRBD2. Germline trimming cut 4 bases from V and 3 bases from J; bases unmatched to any gene: 2. There are 14 residues in the CDR3. The V gene's germline CDR1 is SQVTM and CDR2 ANQGSEA. CDR3 sequence reads: CSVVTSGSTDTQYS. The CDR3, as DNA: TGCAGCGTTGTGACTAGCGGGAGTACAGATACGCAGTATTCT.

The chain combines TRBV19 with TRBJ2-1, with D unclear. The CDR3 spans 13 residues. Between the trimmed V and J ends, which lost 4 bases and 4 bases, there was a span of 8 bases. In germline, CDR1 is LNHDA, CDR2 SQIVND (reference sequence). CDR3 residues: CASSKTAYNEQFF. CDR3 nucleotide sequence: TGTGCCAGTAGTAAGACGGCGTACAATGAGCAGTTCTTC. Drawing the rest from reference TRBV19 and TRBJ2-1, the complete variable domain is DGGITQSPKYLFRKEGQNVTLSCEQNLNHDAMYWYRQDPGQGLRLIYYSQIVNDFQKGDIAEGYSVSREKKESFPLTVTSAQKNPTAFYLCASSKTAYNEQFFGPGTRLTVL.

CDR3 bases: TGTGCCAGCAGCTCCGAGCGGGAAGGACGTACCTACGAGCAGTACTTC. Residues: CASSSEREGRTYEQYF. This chain uses TRBV7-9 with TRBJ2-7; TRBD2 matches 7 bases. Germline V gene sequence: CDR1 SEHNR, CDR2 FQNEAQ (reference sequence). V lost 4 bases, J lost 2 bases, and 11 bases stayed unmatched. The CDR3 has 16 amino acids.

V usage is TRBV27 and J usage is TRBJ2-1; D is ambiguous. V was shortened by 5 bases and J by 10 bases, with 21 bases between the two germline ends. CDR1 and CDR2 (germline): MNHEY, SMNVEV (reference sequence). This CDR3 region has 15 residues. The CDR3 spells CASSPKDPVGWEQFF. CDR3 coding DNA: TGTGCCAGCAGTCCGAAGGACCCCGTAGGATGGGAGCAGTTCTTC.

This clonotype occurred many times. The chain joins TRBV7-2 to TRBJ1-2; 9 bases align to TRBD1. V gave up 5 bases and J gave up 0 bases; unmatched junction bases: 10. Per the germline V gene, CDR1 is SGHTA and CDR2 is FQGNSA. The CDR3 totals 17 residues. The CDR3 nucleotides read TGTGCCAGCAGCCGTCCCGGGACAGGGAAAGCTAACTATGGCTACACCTTC. This encodes CASSRPGTGKANYGYTF.

Comment on this clonotype: One end of the junction fails to match germline, which may point to a read error. This chain links TRBV20-1 with TRBJ2-3; 10 nucleotides match TRBD2. This CDR3 spans 15 amino acids. Germline CDR1 reads DFQATT; CDR2 reads SNEGSKA (reference sequence). The DNA for the CDR3 is TGCACTGCTATCTCAGCGGGAGGGCCTGAAGATACGCAGTATTTT. It yields the protein CTAISAGGPEDTQYF.

At least ten counts were recorded for this clonotype. This sequence joins TRBV6-1 and TRBJ1-6; D is unclear. Germline V lookup: CDR1 MNHNS, CDR2 SASEGT. CDR3 length: 15 residues. The V end lost 8 bases, the J end lost 0 bases, and 11 bases lay between the germline ends. CDR3 nucleotides: TGTGCCAGCGGTCGGGCTAGCTCCTATAATTCACCCCTCCACTTT. Its protein is CASGRASSYNSPLHF.

In this sample, this clonotype turned up a few times. V is TRBV5-6 and J is TRBJ2-5, with D possibly TRBD1 on 6 matching bases. The CDR3 totals 15 residues. The germline gives CDR1 SGHDT, CDR2 YYEEEE. Trimming stripped 3 bases from V and 1 base from J, with 13 bases between. CDR3 residues: CASSWGRSGQETQYF. CDR3 nucleotide sequence: TGTGCCAGCAGCTGGGGGCGGAGCGGCCAAGAGACCCAGTACTTC.

The table lists this clonotype with a few counts. This chain joins TRBV9 and TRBJ2-4; 8 bases are a match to TRBD2. The CDR3 sequence is 13 residues long. V gave up 4 bases and J gave up 9 bases; unmatched junction bases: 6. CDR1 is SGDLS, CDR2 YYNGEE, per germline. The CDR3 spells CASSPPGGTIQYF. The CDR3 DNA is TGTGCCAGCAGCCCACCGGGGGGGACCATTCAGTACTTC.

This clonotype occurred many times. The chain uses TRBV4-1 and TRBJ1-5; 7 bases map to TRBD1. With 2 bases clipped from V and 8 bases from J, the junction kept 6 bases outside the gene matches. The CDR3 is made up of 14 amino acids. Germline-derived CDR1 and CDR2 are MGHRA and YSYEKL. In DNA form, the CDR3 reads TGCGCCAGCAGCCAACGCCAGGGGGACAAGCCCCAGCATTTT. The encoded protein is CASSQRQGDKPQHF.

The table lists this clonotype with a few counts. The rearrangement joins TRBV9 to TRBJ2-1; 12 positions agree with TRBD2. This CDR3 spans 16 amino acids. Per germline, CDR1 SGDLS and CDR2 YYNGEE. Trimming at V came to 4 bases and at J to 4 bases, leaving 6 bases not matched to a gene. The CDR3 spells CASSPTGTSGYNEQFF. In DNA form, the CDR3 reads TGTGCCAGCAGCCCAACCGGGACTAGCGGGTACAATGAGCAGTTCTTC.

The chain joins TRBV3-1 to TRBJ2-3, with TRBD1 as a possible D gene (6 bases). In germline, CDR1 is LGHDT, CDR2 YNNKEL (reference sequence). The CDR3 runs to 17 residues. Trimming took 11 bases from V and 1 from J, leaving 25 bases between them. This CDR3 is CASTQDLAGAGTDTQYF. The CDR3 region has the DNA TGTGCCTCCACCCAAGATCTCGCAGGGGCCGGCACAGATACGCAGTATTTT.

This sequence joins TRBV2 and TRBJ2-3; 7 nucleotides line up with TRBD2. Germline CDR1 SNHLY, CDR2 FYNNEI. After removal of 2 bases from V and 4 bases from J, the junction contained 6 bases not matched to a gene. The CDR3 runs to 15 residues. DNA of the CDR3: TGTGCCAGCAGTGAATGGCGGGAGACCGCAGATACGCAGTATTTT. It translates to CASSEWRETADTQYF.

V usage is TRBV7-9 and J usage is TRBJ2-2; TRBD1 agrees at 7 bases. Germline lookup yields CDR1 SEHNR and CDR2 FQNEAQ (reference sequence). The trim removed 5 bases at V and 3 bases at J, leaving 9 bases unmatched. CDR3 length: 16 amino acids. In DNA, the CDR3 is TGTGCCAGCAGCACCCTTGACAGGGATCACACCGGGGAGCTGTTTTTT. Translation gives CASSTLDRDHTGELFF. The complete variable domain, with remaining parts taken from reference TRBV7-9 and TRBJ2-2, reads DTGVSQNPRHKITKRGQNVTFRCDPISEHNRLYWYRQTLGQGPEFLTYFQNEAQLEKSRLLSDRFSAERPKGSFSTLEIQRTEQGDSAMYLCASSTLDRDHTGELFFGEGSRLTVL.

Notes on this clonotype: With a much larger clone just one base away, this may be a read error. The rearrangement links TRBV12-3 or TRBV12-4 to TRBJ2-1; a weak D match, TRBD2 (6 bases). The CDR3 covers 15 residues. Between the trimmed V and J ends, which lost 1 base and 5 bases, there was a span of 12 bases. This chain's CDR3 is CASSLGIGTHNEQFF. DNA of the CDR3: TGTGCCAGCAGTTTAGGTATCGGGACTCACAATGAGCAGTTCTTC.

This clonotype was seen a few times. This rearrangement joins TRBV7-9 to TRBJ2-7, with D possibly called TRBD1 or TRBD2 (7 bases each). The CDR3 spans 13 residues. V gave up 8 bases and J gave up 3 bases, with 14 bases separating them. CDR1 and CDR2 (germline): SEHNR, FQNEAQ (reference sequence). Here the CDR3 reads CASGTAGNYEQYF. For the CDR3, the DNA is TGTGCCAGCGGGACAGCGGGAAACTACGAGCAGTACTTC.

This clonotype was found many times. The V gene is TRBV7-3, the J gene TRBJ2-1, with 8 bases aligning to TRBD2. This CDR3 has 15 amino acids. The germline gives CDR1 SGHTA, CDR2 FQGTGA. The J segment lost 6 bases and the V segment lost 4 bases, leaving 8 bases of the junction unmatched. The CDR3 nucleotides are TGTGCCAGCAGCTCGGCCGGGAGGGCCGGCAATGAGCAGTTCTTC. Residues: CASSSAGRAGNEQFF.

This clonotype was observed a few times. The CDR3 here is CASSETGGAEGYTF. DNA for the CDR3: TGTGCCAGCAGTGAGACAGGGGGCGCCGAGGGCTACACCTTC. V usage is TRBV2 and J usage is TRBJ1-2; 10 positions match TRBD1. The length of the CDR3 is 14 residues. After removal of 3 bases from V and 8 bases from J, the junction contained 6 bases not matched to a gene. CDR1 and CDR2 (germline): SNHLY, FYNNEI. Full variable domain (outside the CDR3, taken from reference TRBV2 and TRBJ1-2): EPEVTQTPSHQVTQMGQEVILRCVPISNHLYFYWYRQILGQKVEFLVSFYNNEISEKSEIFDDQFSVERPDGSNFTLKIRSTKLEDSAMYFCASSETGGAEGYTFGSGTRLTVV.

The sample holds many counts of this clonotype. The DNA of the CDR3 is TGTGCCAGCAGCTTAGACAGGAACTCTGGGGCCAACGTCCTGACTTTC. Its protein product is CASSLDRNSGANVLTF. The chain combines TRBV7-3 with TRBJ2-6, with D maybe TRBD1 (6 bases). This CDR3 is 16 amino acids long. CDR1 SGHTA and CDR2 FQGTGA come from the germline V gene. Trimming stripped 2 bases from V and 0 bases from J, with 8 bases between.